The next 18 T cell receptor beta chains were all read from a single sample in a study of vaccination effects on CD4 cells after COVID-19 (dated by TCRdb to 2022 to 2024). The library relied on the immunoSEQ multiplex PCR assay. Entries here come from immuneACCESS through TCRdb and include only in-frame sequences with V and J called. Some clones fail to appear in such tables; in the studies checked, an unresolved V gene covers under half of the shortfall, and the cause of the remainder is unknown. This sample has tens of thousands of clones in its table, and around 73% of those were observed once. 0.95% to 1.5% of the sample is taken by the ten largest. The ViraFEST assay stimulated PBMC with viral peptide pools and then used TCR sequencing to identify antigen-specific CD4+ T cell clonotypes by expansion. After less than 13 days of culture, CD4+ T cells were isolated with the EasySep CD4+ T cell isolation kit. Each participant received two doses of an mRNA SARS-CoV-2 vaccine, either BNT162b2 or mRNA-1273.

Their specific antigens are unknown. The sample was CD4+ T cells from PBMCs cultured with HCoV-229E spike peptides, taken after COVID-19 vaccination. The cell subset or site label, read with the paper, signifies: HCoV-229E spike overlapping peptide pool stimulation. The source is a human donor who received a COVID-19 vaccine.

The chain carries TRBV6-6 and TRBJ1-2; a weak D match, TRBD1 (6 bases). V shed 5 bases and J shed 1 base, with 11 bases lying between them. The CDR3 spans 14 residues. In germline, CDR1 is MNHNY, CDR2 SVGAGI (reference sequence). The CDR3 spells CASSEGGGNYGYTF. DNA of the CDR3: TGTGCCAGCAGTGAGGGGGGGGGTAACTATGGCTACACCTTC.

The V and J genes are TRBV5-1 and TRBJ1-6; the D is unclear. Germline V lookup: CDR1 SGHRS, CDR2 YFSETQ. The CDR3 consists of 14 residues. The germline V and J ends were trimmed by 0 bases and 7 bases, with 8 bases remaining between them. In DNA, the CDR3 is TGCGCCAGCAGCTTGGTTCCAGACAATTCACCCCTCCACTTT. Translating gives CASSLVPDNSPLHF.

CDR3 sequence (DNA): TGCGCCAGCAGCTACCGGGACTGGACAGATACGCAGTATTTT. It codes for CASSYRDWTDTQYF. The chain recombines TRBV5-1 with TRBJ2-3; D perhaps matches TRBD2 (6 bases). Germline lookup yields CDR1 SGHRS and CDR2 YFSETQ. V lost 3 bases and J 3 bases, leaving 11 bases between the germline ends. The CDR3 sequence is 14 residues long.

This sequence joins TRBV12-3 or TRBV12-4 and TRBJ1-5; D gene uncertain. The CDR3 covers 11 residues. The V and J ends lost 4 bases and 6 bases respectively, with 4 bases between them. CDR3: CASSSGQPQHF. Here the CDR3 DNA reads TGTGCCAGCAGTTCCGGTCAGCCCCAGCATTTT.

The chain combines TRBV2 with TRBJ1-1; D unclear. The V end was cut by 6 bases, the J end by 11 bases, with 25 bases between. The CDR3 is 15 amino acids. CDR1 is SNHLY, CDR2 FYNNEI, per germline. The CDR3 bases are TGTGCCAGCAGAAACCAGGACGTGGGAGGTTCGGTGGCTTTCTTT. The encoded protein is CASRNQDVGGSVAFF.

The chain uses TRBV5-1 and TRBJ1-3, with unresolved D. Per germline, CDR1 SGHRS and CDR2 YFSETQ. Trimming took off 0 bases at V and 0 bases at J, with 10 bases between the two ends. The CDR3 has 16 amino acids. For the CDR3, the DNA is TGCGCCAGCAGCTTGGTAGCCGGGGACTCTGGAAACACCATATATTTT. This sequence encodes CASSLVAGDSGNTIYF.

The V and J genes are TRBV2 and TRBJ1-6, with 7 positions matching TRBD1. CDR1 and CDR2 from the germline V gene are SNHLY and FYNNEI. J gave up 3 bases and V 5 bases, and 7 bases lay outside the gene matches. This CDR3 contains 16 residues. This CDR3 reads CASSSPRDSYNSPLHF. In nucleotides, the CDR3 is TGTGCCAGCAGTTCTCCTCGGGACAGCTATAATTCACCCCTCCACTTT. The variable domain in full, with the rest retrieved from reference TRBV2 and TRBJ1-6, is EPEVTQTPSHQVTQMGQEVILRCVPISNHLYFYWYRQILGQKVEFLVSFYNNEISEKSEIFDDQFSVERPDGSNFTLKIRSTKLEDSAMYFCASSSPRDSYNSPLHFGNGTRLTVT.

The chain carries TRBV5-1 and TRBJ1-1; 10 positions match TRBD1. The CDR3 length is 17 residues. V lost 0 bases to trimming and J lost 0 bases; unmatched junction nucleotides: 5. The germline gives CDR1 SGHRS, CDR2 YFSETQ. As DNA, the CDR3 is TGCGCCAGCAGCTTGGGACAGGGGGCGGGAATGAACACTGAAGCTTTCTTT. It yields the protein CASSLGQGAGMNTEAFF.

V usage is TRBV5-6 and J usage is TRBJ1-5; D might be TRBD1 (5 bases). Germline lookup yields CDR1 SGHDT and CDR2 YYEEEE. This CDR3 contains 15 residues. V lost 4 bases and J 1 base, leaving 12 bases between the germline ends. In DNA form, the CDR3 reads TGTGCCAGCAGCCGGAGGGGCGAAAGCAATCAGCCCCAGCATTTT. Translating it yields CASSRRGESNQPQHF.

The CDR3 is CASSGGQVYNEQFF. CDR3 sequence (DNA): TGTGCCAGCAGCGGGGGACAGGTTTACAATGAGCAGTTCTTC. The V gene is TRBV5-8, the J gene TRBJ2-1, with TRBD1 matching 8 bases. Germline CDR1 is SGHTS and CDR2 is YDEGEE. The J segment lost 4 bases and the V segment lost 4 bases, leaving 4 bases of the junction unmatched. The CDR3 extends over 14 amino acids.

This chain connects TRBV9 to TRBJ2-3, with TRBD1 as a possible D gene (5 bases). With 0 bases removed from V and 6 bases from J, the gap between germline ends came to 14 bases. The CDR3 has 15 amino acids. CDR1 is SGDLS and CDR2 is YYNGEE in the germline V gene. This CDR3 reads CASSVGAGKTDTQYF. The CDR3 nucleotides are TGTGCCAGCAGCGTAGGGGCAGGGAAGACGGATACGCAGTATTTT.

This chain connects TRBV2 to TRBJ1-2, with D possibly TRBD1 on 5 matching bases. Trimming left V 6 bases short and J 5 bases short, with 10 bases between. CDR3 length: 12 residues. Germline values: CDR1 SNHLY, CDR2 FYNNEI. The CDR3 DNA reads TGTGCCAGCAGGGCCGGGGGGTATGGCTACACCTTC. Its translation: CASRAGGYGYTF.

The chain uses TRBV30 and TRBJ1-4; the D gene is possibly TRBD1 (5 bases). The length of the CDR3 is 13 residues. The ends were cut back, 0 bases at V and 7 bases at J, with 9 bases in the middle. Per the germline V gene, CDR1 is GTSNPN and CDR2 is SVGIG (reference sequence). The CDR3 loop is CAWSVLRGEKLFF. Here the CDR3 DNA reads TGTGCCTGGAGTGTCTTGAGGGGTGAAAAACTGTTTTTT.

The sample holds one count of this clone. The CDR3 sequence is CASSDTGTGAKNIQYF. The DNA for the CDR3 is TGCGCCAGCAGTGATACCGGGACAGGAGCCAAAAACATTCAGTACTTC. The chain is built from TRBV10-1 and TRBJ2-4, with 8 nucleotides matching TRBD1. The germline V gene encodes CDR1 WNHNN and CDR2 SYGVQD (reference sequence). V lost 3 bases, J lost 0 bases, and 4 bases stayed unmatched. CDR3 length equals 16 residues.

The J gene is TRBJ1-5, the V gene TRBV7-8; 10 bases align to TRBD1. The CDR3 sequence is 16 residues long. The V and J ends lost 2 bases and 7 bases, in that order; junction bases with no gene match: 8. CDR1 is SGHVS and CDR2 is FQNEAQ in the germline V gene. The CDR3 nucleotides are TGTGCCAGCAGCTTAACCCACGGGACAGGGGAACAGCCCCAGCATTTT. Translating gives CASSLTHGTGEQPQHF.

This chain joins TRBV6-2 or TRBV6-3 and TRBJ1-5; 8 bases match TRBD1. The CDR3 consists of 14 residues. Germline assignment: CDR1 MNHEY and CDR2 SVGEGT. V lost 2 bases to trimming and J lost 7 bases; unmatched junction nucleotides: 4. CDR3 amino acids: CASSYVDRDQPQHF. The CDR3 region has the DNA TGTGCCAGCAGTTACGTGGACAGGGACCAGCCCCAGCATTTT.

As DNA, the CDR3 is TGTGCCAGCAGCCAAGGGGCAGGGATCGAGCAGTACGTC. Translated: CASSQGAGIEQYV. The V and J genes are TRBV3-1 (or the pseudogene TRBV3-2) and TRBJ2-7; perhaps TRBD1 as D (5 bases). Germline assignment: CDR1 LGHDT and CDR2 YNNKEL (reference sequence). CDR3 length equals 13 residues. V lost 1 base to trimming and J lost 6 bases, with 10 bases between them.

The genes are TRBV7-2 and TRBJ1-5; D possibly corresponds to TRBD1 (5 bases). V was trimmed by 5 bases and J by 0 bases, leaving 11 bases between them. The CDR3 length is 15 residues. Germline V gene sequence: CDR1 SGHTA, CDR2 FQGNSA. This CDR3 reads CASSGWGDSNQPQHF. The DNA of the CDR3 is TGTGCCAGCAGCGGCTGGGGGGATAGCAATCAGCCCCAGCATTTT.